The next 22 T cell receptor beta chains were all read from a single sample in a study of circulating and synovial CD4+ cells in juvenile arthritis. Sequencing used immunoSEQ multiplex PCR; TCRdb keeps in-frame clones, though not all of them. The data hold tens of thousands of clones, with about 95% observed a single time. Sequencing input: CD4+ T cells from blood. The source of these receptors is a human donor with juvenile idiopathic arthritis.

V gene TRBV7-2 combines with J gene TRBJ1-2; TRBD1 aligns across 7 bases. This CDR3 comprises 14 residues. J was trimmed by 8 bases and V by 5 bases; bases with no gene match: 11. Germline V CDR1 and CDR2: SGHTA, FQGNSA. CDR3 region: CASSAIDRVLGYTF. The CDR3, as DNA: TGTGCCAGCAGCGCCATCGACAGGGTTCTCGGCTACACCTTC.

This chain connects TRBV4-1 to TRBJ2-7; 8 nucleotides agree with TRBD2. The ends lost 1 base at V and 2 bases at J; junction bases unmatched: 4. The CDR3 sequence is 15 residues long. CDR1 MGHRA and CDR2 YSYEKL come from the germline V gene. This CDR3 reads CASSQGLALTYEQYF. DNA for the CDR3: TGCGCCAGCAGCCAAGGACTAGCGTTAACCTACGAGCAGTACTTC.

J is TRBJ2-1 and V is TRBV10-1; D is perhaps TRBD1 (5 bases). The CDR3 extends over 14 amino acids. Trimming took off 4 bases at V and 7 bases at J, with 14 bases between the two ends. Germline-derived CDR1 and CDR2 are WNHNN and SYGVQD (reference sequence). This CDR3 is CASSADILTNEQFF. The CDR3, as DNA: TGCGCCAGCAGTGCGGACATCCTGACGAATGAGCAGTTCTTC.

The chain uses TRBV11-2 and TRBJ2-5, with a weak D call TRBD1 (5 bases). V dropped 1 base and J dropped 5 bases, with 8 bases sitting between them. This CDR3 is 13 amino acids long. Germline values: CDR1 SGHAT, CDR2 FQNNGV. The CDR3 reads CASSLGGRETQYF. DNA for the CDR3: TGTGCCAGCAGCTTAGGGGGCCGGGAGACCCAGTACTTC. The full variable domain, completed using reference TRBV11-2 and TRBJ2-5, is EAGVAQSPRYKIIEKRQSVAFWCNPISGHATLYWYQQILGQGPKLLIQFQNNGVVDDSQLPKDRFSAERLKGVDSTLKIQPAKLEDSAVYLCASSLGGRETQYFGPGTRLLVL.

This sequence joins TRBV10-1 and TRBJ2-7, with 7 bases matching TRBD2. This CDR3 region has 15 residues. The ends lost 6 bases at V and 2 bases at J; junction bases unmatched: 10. CDR1 and CDR2 from the germline V gene are WNHNN and SYGVQD (reference sequence). The CDR3 nucleotides are TGCGCCAGCAGGCCGCCTGGCGGGACTACCTACGAGCAGTACTTC. Translated: CASRPPGGTTYEQYF.

The rearrangement uses TRBV7-2 and TRBJ1-4, with D possibly matching TRBD1 (5 bases). V shed 4 bases and J shed 2 bases, with 8 bases lying between them. Germline CDR1 SGHTA, CDR2 FQGNSA. CDR3 length: 14 amino acids. The DNA for the CDR3 is TGTGCCAGCAGCTCCCGACAGACTAATGAAAAACTGTTTTTT. It encodes CASSSRQTNEKLFF. The whole variable domain, filled in from reference TRBV7-2 and TRBJ1-4, reads GAGVSQSPSNKVTEKGKDVELRCDPISGHTALYWYRQSLGQGLEFLIYFQGNSAPDKSGLPSDRFSAERTGGSVSTLTIQRTQQEDSAVYLCASSSRQTNEKLFFGSGTQLSVL.

The chain combines TRBV7-9 with TRBJ1-3, with 8 bases fitting TRBD1. Germline lookup yields CDR1 SEHNR and CDR2 FQNEAQ (reference sequence). J gave up 0 bases and V 3 bases, and 7 bases lay outside the gene matches. This CDR3 region has 17 residues. The CDR3 DNA follows: TGTGCCAGCAGCTTGGGTGTCAGGGGGCTCTCTGGAAACACCATATATTTT. Amino acids: CASSLGVRGLSGNTIYF. The full variable domain, with the rest looked up from reference TRBV7-9 and TRBJ1-3, is DTGVSQNPRHKITKRGQNVTFRCDPISEHNRLYWYRQTLGQGPEFLTYFQNEAQLEKSRLLSDRFSAERPKGSFSTLEIQRTEQGDSAMYLCASSLGVRGLSGNTIYFGEGSWLTVV.

The chain carries TRBV30 and TRBJ2-3; D is perhaps TRBD2 (5 bases). V lost 0 bases to trimming and J lost 1 base, with 11 bases between them. The CDR3 contains 15 residues. Germline CDR1 and CDR2: GTSNPN and SVGIG (reference sequence). The chain's CDR3 is CAWSVWVGGTDTQYF. The CDR3 nucleotides are TGTGCCTGGAGTGTATGGGTCGGGGGCACAGATACGCAGTATTTT.

CDR3 DNA: TGTGCCAGTAAAAGCGGGACCTTCTACGAGCAGTACTTC. Translating it yields CASKSGTFYEQYF. The rearrangement links TRBV28 to TRBJ2-7; 7 bases map to TRBD2. The CDR3 runs to 13 residues. The trim removed 9 bases at V and 3 bases at J, leaving 8 bases unmatched. CDR1 is MDHEN, CDR2 SYDVKM, per germline.

V and J are TRBV5-1 and TRBJ2-7; possibly TRBD2 for D (5 bases). V was trimmed by 0 bases and J by 6 bases, leaving 7 bases between them. The CDR3 is 12 amino acids. Germline lookup yields CDR1 SGHRS and CDR2 YFSETQ. For the CDR3, the DNA is TGCGCCAGCAGCTTGGCGGGGAGCGAGCAGTACTTC. Protein: CASSLAGSEQYF.

The V and J genes are TRBV7-2 and TRBJ2-3, with 11 bases matching TRBD2. The CDR3 covers 15 residues. Germline V gene data show CDR1 as SGHTA and CDR2 as FQGNSA. V dropped 1 base and J dropped 5; count of bases not matched to a gene: 2. The CDR3 spells CASSLVLAGGDTQYF. Here the CDR3 DNA reads TGTGCCAGCAGCTTAGTCCTAGCGGGGGGAGATACGCAGTATTTT.

This clone has a single count. The CDR3 region has the DNA TGTGCCAGCAGCCCCAGGGGGGACAAGGGTTCACCCCTCCACTTT. Translating it yields CASSPRGDKGSPLHF. This chain uses TRBV9 with TRBJ1-6, with 7 nucleotides matching TRBD1. Looked up from germline, CDR1 is SGDLS and CDR2 is YYNGEE. J lost 9 bases, V lost 4 bases, and 10 bases had no gene match. This CDR3 has 15 residues.

The V and J genes are TRBV28 and TRBJ2-1; the D gene is possibly TRBD1 (6 bases). The CDR3 extends over 13 amino acids. V lost 7 bases, J lost 2 bases, and 9 bases lay in between. Germline V gives CDR1 MDHEN, CDR2 SYDVKM. CDR3 residues: CASTKGAYNEQFF. DNA for the CDR3: TGTGCCAGCACGAAGGGGGCCTACAATGAGCAGTTCTTC.

The chain couples TRBV5-1 to TRBJ2-1; maybe TRBD2 (5 bases). Germline-derived CDR1 and CDR2 are SGHRS and YFSETQ. This CDR3 region has 12 residues. V shed 1 base and J shed 8 bases, with 7 bases lying between them. The CDR3 region has the DNA TGCGCCAGCAGCTTGCGGGAAGATGAGCAGTTCTTC. This sequence encodes CASSLREDEQFF.

The gene calls are TRBV7-2 and TRBJ2-7; 8 bases are a match to TRBD2. Losses at the gene ends were 4 bases for V and 2 bases for J; bases not matched to a gene: 4. Looked up from germline, CDR1 is SGHTA and CDR2 is FQGNSA. The CDR3 is 14 amino acids. CDR3 protein: CASSSRGGAYEQYF. For the CDR3, the DNA is TGTGCCAGCAGCTCTCGGGGGGGGGCCTACGAGCAGTACTTC. The entire variable domain, with the rest obtained from reference TRBV7-2 and TRBJ2-7, is as follows: GAGVSQSPSNKVTEKGKDVELRCDPISGHTALYWYRQSLGQGLEFLIYFQGNSAPDKSGLPSDRFSAERTGGSVSTLTIQRTQQEDSAVYLCASSSRGGAYEQYFGPGTRLTVT.

V gene TRBV2 combines with J gene TRBJ1-4; D call uncertain. V lost 6 bases, J lost 5 bases, and 4 bases lay in between. The CDR3 has 11 residues. Per germline, CDR1 SNHLY and CDR2 FYNNEI. CDR3 region: CASSPNEKLFF. CDR3 coding DNA: TGTGCCAGCAGCCCAAATGAAAAACTGTTTTTT. Drawing the rest from reference TRBV2 and TRBJ1-4, the complete variable domain is EPEVTQTPSHQVTQMGQEVILRCVPISNHLYFYWYRQILGQKVEFLVSFYNNEISEKSEIFDDQFSVERPDGSNFTLKIRSTKLEDSAMYFCASSPNEKLFFGSGTQLSVL.

V usage is TRBV5-1 and J usage is TRBJ1-2; D gene unclear. The CDR3 sequence is 16 residues long. V was shortened by 4 bases and J by 4 bases, with 20 bases between the two germline ends. CDR1 is SGHRS and CDR2 is YFSETQ in the germline V gene. Here the CDR3 reads CASSPHERAEGYGYTF. The DNA for the CDR3 is TGCGCCAGCAGCCCCCACGAGAGGGCAGAGGGCTATGGCTACACCTTC.

This clone was counted a few times. V gene TRBV19 combines with J gene TRBJ2-1; 9 bases align to TRBD1. The CDR3 loop spans 15 amino acids. Germline V gene sequence: CDR1 LNHDA, CDR2 SQIVND (reference sequence). V was clipped by 2 bases and J by 5 bases; unmatched bases: 4. The CDR3 loop is CASSISWDRDNEQFF. CDR3 coding DNA: TGTGCCAGTAGTATATCGTGGGACAGGGACAATGAGCAGTTCTTC.

This clone showed up just once. The CDR3 nucleotides are TGTGCCAGCAGCGCCCTGCGGGAGACGGTGTACAATGAGCAGTTCTTC. Its translation: CASSALRETVYNEQFF. This chain joins TRBV9 and TRBJ2-1; TRBD2 matches 7 bases. From germline, CDR1 is SGDLS and CDR2 YYNGEE. CDR3 length equals 16 residues. V shed 3 bases, J shed 4 bases, and the junction held 10 bases outside the gene matches.

This clone occurred once. The chain has TRBV18 and TRBJ1-2; a possible D gene is TRBD1 (5 bases). The CDR3 consists of 16 residues. CDR1 is KGHSH, CDR2 LQKENI, per germline. V was shortened by 2 bases and J by 0 bases, with 13 bases between the two germline ends. The CDR3 coding sequence is TGTGCCAGCTCACCATTACAGGCGGGGGCTAACTATGGCTACACCTTC. Translation gives CASSPLQAGANYGYTF. The variable domain in full, completed from reference TRBV18 and TRBJ1-2, reads NAGVMQNPRHLVRRRGQEARLRCSPMKGHSHVYWYRQLPEEGLKFMVYLQKENIIDESGMPKERFSAEFPKEGPSILRIQQVVRGDSAAYFCASSPLQAGANYGYTFGSGTRLTVV.

J is TRBJ1-2 and V is TRBV29-1, with TRBD1 matching over 9 bases. Losses at the gene ends were 6 bases for V and 2 bases for J; bases not matched to a gene: 4. Per germline, CDR1 SQVTM and CDR2 ANQGSEA. This CDR3 spans 13 amino acids. CDR3 bases: TGCAGCGTGCGAGGGACAGGGAACTATGGCTACACCTTC. Translating it yields CSVRGTGNYGYTF.

V is TRBV30 and J is TRBJ1-3, with D unresolved. In germline, CDR1 is GTSNPN, CDR2 SVGIG (reference sequence). This CDR3 has 14 amino acids. The V gene lost 0 bases and the J gene lost 3 bases, with 9 bases spanning the gap. Here the CDR3 reads CAWSVGANGNTIYF. In DNA, the CDR3 is TGTGCCTGGAGTGTAGGAGCTAATGGAAACACCATATATTTT.